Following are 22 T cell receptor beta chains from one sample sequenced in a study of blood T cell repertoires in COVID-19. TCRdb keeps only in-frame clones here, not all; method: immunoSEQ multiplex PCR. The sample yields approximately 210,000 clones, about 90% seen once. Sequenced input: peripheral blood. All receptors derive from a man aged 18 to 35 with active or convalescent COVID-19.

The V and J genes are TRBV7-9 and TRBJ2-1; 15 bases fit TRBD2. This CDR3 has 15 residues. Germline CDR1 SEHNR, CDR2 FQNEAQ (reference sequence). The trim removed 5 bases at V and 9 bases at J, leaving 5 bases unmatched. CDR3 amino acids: CASSPPGLAGGEQFF. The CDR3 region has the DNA TGTGCCAGCAGCCCACCGGGACTAGCGGGAGGTGAGCAGTTCTTC. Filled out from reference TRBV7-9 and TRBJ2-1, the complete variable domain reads DTGVSQNPRHKITKRGQNVTFRCDPISEHNRLYWYRQTLGQGPEFLTYFQNEAQLEKSRLLSDRFSAERPKGSFSTLEIQRTEQGDSAMYLCASSPPGLAGGEQFFGPGTRLTVL.

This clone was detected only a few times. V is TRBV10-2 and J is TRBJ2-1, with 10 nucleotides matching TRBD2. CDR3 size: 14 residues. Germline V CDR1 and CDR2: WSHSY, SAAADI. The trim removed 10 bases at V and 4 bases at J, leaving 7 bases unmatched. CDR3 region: CATTGLAFYNEQFF. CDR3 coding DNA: TGCGCCACCACGGGACTAGCGTTTTACAATGAGCAGTTCTTC.

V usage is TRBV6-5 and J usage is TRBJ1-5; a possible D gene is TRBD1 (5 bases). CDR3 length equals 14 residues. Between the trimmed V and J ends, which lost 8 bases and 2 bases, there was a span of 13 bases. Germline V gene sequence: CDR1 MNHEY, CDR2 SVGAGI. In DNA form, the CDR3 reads TGTGCCAGCTTTACATCGGGGGGCAATCAGCCCCAGCATTTT. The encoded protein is CASFTSGGNQPQHF.

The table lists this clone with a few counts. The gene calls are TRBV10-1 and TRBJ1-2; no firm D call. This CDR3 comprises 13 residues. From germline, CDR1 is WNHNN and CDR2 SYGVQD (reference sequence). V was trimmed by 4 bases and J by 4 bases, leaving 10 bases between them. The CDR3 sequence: CASSATGSYGYTF. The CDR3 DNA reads TGCGCCAGCAGTGCTACGGGGAGCTATGGCTACACCTTC.

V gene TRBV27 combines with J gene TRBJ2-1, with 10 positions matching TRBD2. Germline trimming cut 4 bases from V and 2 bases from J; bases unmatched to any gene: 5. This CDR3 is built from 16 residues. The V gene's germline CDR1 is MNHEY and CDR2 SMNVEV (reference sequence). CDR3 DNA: TGTGCCAGCAGTTCTAAGAGCGGGAGGGCCTACAATGAGCAGTTCTTC. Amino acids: CASSSKSGRAYNEQFF.

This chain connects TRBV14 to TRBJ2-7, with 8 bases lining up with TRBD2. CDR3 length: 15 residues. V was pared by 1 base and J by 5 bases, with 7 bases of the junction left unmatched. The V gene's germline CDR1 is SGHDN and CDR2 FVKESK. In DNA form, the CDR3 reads TGTGCCAGCAGCCAAGGTTACGGGAGGGGCGACGAGCAGTACTTC. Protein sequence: CASSQGYGRGDEQYF. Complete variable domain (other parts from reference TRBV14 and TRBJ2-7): EAGVTQFPSHSVIEKGQTVTLRCDPISGHDNLYWYRRVMGKEIKFLLHFVKESKQDESGMPNNRFLAERTGGTYSTLKVQPAELEDSGVYFCASSQGYGRGDEQYFGPGTRLTVT.

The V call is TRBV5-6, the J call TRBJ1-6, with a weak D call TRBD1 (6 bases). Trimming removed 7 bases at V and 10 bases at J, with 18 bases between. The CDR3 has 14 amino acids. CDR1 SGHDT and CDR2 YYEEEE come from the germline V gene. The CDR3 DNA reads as TGTGCCAGCTCAGACACAGGGAGTTGGTCACCCCTCCACTTT. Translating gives CASSDTGSWSPLHF.

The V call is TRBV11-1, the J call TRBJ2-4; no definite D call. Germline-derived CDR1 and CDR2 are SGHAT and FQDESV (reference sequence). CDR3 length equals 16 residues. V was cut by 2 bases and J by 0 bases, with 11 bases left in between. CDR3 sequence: CASSLYYSGAKNIQYF. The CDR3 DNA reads TGTGCCAGCAGCTTATATTACTCCGGAGCCAAAAACATTCAGTACTTC.

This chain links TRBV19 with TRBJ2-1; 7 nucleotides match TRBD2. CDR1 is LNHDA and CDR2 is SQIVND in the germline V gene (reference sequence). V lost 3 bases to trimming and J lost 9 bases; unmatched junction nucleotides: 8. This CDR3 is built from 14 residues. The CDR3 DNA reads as TGTGCCAGTAGTATTGGTGCGGGAGCGGTTGAGCAGTTCTTC. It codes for CASSIGAGAVEQFF.

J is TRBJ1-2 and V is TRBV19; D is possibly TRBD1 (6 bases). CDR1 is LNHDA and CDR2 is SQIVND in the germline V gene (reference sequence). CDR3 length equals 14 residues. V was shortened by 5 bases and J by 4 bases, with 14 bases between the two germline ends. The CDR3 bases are TGTGCCAGTAGTGCGCGGACAGAGTTCTATGGCTACACCTTC. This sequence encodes CASSARTEFYGYTF.

CDR3 residues: CATRQGVGYEQYF. CDR3 nucleotide sequence: TGTGCCACCCGTCAGGGCGTAGGCTACGAGCAGTACTTC. This sequence joins TRBV2 and TRBJ2-7; D is possibly TRBD1 (5 bases). CDR3 size: 13 residues. The V end lost 10 bases, the J end lost 3 bases, and 16 bases lay between the germline ends. Germline V gives CDR1 SNHLY, CDR2 FYNNEI.

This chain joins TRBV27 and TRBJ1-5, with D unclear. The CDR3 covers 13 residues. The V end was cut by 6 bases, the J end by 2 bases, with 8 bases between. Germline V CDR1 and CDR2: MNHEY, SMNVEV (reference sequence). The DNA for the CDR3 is TGTGCCAGCAGCGGGGAAGGCAATCAGCCCCAGCATTTT. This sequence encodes CASSGEGNQPQHF.

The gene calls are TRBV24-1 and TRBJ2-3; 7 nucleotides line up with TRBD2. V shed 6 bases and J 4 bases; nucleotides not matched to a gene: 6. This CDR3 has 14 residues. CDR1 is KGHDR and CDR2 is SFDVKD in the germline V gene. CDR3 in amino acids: CATSLSGKADTQYF. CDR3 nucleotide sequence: TGTGCCACCAGTTTGAGCGGGAAGGCAGATACGCAGTATTTT.

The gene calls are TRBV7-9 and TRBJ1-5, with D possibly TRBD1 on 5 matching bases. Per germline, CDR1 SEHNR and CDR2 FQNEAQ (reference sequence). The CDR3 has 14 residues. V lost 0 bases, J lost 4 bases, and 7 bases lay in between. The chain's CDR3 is CASSLASGNQPQHF. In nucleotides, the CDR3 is TGTGCCAGCAGCTTAGCATCAGGGAATCAGCCCCAGCATTTT.

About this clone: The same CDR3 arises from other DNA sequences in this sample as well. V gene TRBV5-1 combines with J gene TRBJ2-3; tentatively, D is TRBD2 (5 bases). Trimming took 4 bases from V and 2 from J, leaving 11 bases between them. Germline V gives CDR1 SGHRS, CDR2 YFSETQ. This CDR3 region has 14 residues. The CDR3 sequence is CASSTSGPTDTQYF. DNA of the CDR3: TGCGCCAGCAGCACCAGCGGACCCACAGATACGCAGTATTTT.

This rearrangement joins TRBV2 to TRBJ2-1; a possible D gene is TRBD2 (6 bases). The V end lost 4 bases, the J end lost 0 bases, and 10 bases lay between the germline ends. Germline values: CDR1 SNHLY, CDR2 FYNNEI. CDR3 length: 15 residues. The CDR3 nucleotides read TGTGCCAGCAGTGCGGGCGGGAACTCCTACAATGAGCAGTTCTTC. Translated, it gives CASSAGGNSYNEQFF.

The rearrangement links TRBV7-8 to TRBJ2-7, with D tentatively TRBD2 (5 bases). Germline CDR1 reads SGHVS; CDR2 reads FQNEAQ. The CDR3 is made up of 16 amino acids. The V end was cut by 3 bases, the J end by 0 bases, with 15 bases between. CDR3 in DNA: TGTGCCAGCAGCTTGAATTCCGGGATAGACTCCTACGAGCAGTACTTC. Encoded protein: CASSLNSGIDSYEQYF.

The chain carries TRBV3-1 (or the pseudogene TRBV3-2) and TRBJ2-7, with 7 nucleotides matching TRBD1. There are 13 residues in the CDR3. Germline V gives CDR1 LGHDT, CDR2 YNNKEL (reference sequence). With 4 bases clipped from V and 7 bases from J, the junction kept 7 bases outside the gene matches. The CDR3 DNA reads TGTGCCAGCAGCCGCCCGACAGGGAAGGAGCAGTACTTC. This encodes CASSRPTGKEQYF.

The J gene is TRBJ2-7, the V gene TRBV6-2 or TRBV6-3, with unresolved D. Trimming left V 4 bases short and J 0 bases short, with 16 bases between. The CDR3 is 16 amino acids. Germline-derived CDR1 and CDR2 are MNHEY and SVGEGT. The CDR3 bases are TGTGCCAGCAGTTTGGTCATGGGCAGGAACTCCTACGAGCAGTACTTC. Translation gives CASSLVMGRNSYEQYF.

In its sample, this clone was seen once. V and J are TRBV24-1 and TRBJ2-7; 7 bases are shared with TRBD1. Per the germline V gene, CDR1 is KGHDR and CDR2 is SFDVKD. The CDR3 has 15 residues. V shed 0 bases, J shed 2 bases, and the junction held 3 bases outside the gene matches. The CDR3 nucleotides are TGTGCCACCAGTGATTTGGGGACAGAGCCCTACGAGCAGTACTTC. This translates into CATSDLGTEPYEQYF.

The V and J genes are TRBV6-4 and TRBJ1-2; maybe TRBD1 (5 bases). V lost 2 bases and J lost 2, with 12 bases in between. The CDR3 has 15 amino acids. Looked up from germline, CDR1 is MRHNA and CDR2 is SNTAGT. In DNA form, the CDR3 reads TGTGCCAGCAGTGACCCTCCGACAGAGAACTATGGCTACACCTTC. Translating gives CASSDPPTENYGYTF.

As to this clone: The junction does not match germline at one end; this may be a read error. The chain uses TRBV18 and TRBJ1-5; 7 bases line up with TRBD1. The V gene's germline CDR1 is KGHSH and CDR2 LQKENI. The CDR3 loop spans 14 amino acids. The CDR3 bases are TGTGCCAGCTCGCCACAGGGGAGCAATCAGCCCCAGCATTTT. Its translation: CASSPQGSNQPQHF.